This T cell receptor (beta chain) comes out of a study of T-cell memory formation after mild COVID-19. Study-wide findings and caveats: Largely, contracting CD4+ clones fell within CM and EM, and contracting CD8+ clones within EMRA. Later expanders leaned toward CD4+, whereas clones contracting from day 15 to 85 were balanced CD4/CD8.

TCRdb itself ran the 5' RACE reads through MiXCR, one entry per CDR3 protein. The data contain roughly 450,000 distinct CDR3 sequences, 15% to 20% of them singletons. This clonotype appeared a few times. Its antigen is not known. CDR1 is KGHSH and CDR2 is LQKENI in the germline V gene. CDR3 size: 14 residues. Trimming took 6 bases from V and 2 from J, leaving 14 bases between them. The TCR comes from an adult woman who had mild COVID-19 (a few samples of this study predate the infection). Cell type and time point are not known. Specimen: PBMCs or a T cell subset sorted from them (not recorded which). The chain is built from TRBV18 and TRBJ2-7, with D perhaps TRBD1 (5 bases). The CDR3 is CASSPGSGPYEQYF. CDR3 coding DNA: TGTGCCAGCTCCCCTGGATCAGGGCCCTACGAGCAGTACTTC.